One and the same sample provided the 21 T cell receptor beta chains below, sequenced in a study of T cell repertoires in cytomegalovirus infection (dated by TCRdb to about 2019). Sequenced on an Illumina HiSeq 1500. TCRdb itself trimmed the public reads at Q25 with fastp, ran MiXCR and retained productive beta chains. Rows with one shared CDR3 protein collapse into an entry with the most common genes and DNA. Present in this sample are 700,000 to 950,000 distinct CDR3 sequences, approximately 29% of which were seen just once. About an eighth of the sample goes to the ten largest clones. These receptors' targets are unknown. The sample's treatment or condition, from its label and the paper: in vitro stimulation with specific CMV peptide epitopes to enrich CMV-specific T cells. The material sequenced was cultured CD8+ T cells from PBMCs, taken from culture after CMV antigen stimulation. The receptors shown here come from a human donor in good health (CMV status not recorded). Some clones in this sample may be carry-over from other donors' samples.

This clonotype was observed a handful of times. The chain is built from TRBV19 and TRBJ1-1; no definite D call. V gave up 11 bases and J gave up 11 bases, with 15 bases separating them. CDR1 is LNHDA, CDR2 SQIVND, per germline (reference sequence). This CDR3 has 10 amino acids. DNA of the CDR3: TGTGCCTCAAGGTCGGTCCGGGCTTTCTTT. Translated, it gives CASRSVRAFF.

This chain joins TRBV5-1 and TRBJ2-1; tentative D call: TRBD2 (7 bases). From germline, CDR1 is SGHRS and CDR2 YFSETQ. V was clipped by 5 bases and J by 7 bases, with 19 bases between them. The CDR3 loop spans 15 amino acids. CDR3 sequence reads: CASSRRGGRDNEQFF. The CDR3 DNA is TGCGCCAGCAGTCGGAGGGGGGGCCGGGATAATGAGCAGTTCTTC.

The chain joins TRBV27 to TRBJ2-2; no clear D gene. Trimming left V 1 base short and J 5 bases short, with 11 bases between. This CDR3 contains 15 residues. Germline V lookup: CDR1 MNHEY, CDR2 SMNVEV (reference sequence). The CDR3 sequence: CASSLYRTVTGELFF. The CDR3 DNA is TGTGCCAGCAGTTTATATCGAACGGTGACCGGGGAGCTGTTTTTT.

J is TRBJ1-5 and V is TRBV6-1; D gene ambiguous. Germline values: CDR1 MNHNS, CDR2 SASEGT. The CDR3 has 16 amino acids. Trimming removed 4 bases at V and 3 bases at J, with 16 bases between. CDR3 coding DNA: TGTGCCAGCAGTGCGGTTCCCCGGGCCCTCAATCAGCCCCAGCATTTT. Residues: CASSAVPRALNQPQHF.

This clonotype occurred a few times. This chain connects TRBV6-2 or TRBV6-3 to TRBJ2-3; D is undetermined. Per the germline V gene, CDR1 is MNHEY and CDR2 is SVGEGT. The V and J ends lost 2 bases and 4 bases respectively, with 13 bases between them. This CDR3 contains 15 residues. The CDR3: CASSYGQIYSDTQYF. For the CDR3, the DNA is TGTGCCAGCAGTTACGGGCAGATATACTCAGATACGCAGTATTTT.

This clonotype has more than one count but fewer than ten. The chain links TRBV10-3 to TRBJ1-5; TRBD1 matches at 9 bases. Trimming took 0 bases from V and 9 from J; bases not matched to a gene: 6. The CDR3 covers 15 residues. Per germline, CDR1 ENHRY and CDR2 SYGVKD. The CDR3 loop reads CAISESGQGLWPQHF. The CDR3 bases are TGTGCCATCAGTGAGTCGGGACAGGGTTTATGGCCCCAGCATTTT.

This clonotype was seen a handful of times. The CDR3 spells CASSLPGRQPQHF. The DNA for the CDR3 is TGTGCCAGCAGTTTACCAGGGCGCCAGCCCCAGCATTTT. The V call is TRBV12-3 or TRBV12-4, the J call TRBJ1-5, with D possibly matching TRBD1 (5 bases). The length of the CDR3 is 13 residues. V was trimmed by 2 bases and J by 7 bases, leaving 9 bases between them.

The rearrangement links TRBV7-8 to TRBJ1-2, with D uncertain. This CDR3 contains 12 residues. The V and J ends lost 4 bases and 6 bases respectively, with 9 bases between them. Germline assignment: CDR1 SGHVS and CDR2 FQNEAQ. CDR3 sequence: CASSSGCDGYTF. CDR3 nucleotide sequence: TGTGCCAGCAGCTCAGGTTGCGATGGCTACACCTTC.

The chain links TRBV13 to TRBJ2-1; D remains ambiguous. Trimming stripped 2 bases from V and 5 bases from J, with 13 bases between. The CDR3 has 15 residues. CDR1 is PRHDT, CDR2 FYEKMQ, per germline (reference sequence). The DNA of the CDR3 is TGTGCCAGCAGCTTAAGGGTTGGGCTACACAATGAGCAGTTCTTC. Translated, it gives CASSLRVGLHNEQFF.

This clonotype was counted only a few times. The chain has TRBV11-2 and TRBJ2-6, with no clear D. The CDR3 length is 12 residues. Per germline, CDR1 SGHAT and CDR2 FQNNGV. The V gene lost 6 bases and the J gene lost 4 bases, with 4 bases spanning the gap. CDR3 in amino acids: CASRNGANVLTF. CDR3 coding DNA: TGTGCCAGCAGAAACGGGGCCAACGTCCTGACTTTC.

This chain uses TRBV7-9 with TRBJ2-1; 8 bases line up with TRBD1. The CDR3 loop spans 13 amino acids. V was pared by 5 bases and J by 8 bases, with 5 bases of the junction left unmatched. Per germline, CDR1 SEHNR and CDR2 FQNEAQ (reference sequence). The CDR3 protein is CASSQDRDDEQFF. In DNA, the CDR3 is TGTGCCAGCAGCCAGGACAGGGACGATGAGCAGTTCTTC.

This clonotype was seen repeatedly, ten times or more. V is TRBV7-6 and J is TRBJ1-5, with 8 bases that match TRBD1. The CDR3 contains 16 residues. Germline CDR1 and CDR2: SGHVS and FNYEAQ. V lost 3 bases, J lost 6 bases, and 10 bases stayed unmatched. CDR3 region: CASSLGRTGSLQPQHF. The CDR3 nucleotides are TGTGCCAGCAGCTTGGGGCGGACAGGGTCTCTTCAGCCCCAGCATTTT.

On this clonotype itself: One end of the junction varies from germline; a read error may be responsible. The CDR3 sequence: CASSQRAGLFLMYDYTF. The CDR3 DNA reads as TGTGCCAGCAGCCAAAGGGCAGGGCTCTTCCTCATGTATGACTACACCTTC. The rearrangement links TRBV6-5 to TRBJ1-2, with D tentatively TRBD1 (5 bases). The CDR3 is made up of 17 amino acids. The V gene's germline CDR1 is MNHEY and CDR2 SVGAGI.

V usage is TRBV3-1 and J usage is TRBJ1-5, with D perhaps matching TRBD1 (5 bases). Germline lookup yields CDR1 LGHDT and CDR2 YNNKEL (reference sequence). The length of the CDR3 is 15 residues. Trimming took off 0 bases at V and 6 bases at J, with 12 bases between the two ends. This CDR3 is CASSQDIAGTQPQHF. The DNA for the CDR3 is TGTGCCAGCAGCCAAGATATAGCGGGGACTCAGCCCCAGCATTTT.

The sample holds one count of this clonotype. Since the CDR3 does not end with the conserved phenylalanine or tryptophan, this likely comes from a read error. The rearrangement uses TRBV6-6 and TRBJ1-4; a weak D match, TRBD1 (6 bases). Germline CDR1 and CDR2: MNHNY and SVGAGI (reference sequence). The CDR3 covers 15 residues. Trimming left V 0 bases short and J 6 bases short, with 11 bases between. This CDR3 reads CASSYSVNRDEKLFS. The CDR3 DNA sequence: TGTGCCAGCAGTTACTCCGTCAACAGGGATGAAAAACTGTTTTCT.

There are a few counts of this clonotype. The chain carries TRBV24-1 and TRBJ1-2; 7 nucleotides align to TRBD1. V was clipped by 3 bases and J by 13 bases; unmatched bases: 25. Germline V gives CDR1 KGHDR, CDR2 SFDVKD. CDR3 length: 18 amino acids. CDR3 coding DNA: TGTGCCACCAGTGATGGGACAGCCATTATGGACCCATCTATGGAGAGCACCTTC. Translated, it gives CATSDGTAIMDPSMESTF.

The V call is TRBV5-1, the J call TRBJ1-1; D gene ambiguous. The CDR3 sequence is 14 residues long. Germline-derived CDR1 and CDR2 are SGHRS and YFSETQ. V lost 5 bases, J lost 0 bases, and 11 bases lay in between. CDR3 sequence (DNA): TGCGCCAGCAGTAGAGAGATAATGAACACTGAAGCTTTCTTT. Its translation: CASSREIMNTEAFF.

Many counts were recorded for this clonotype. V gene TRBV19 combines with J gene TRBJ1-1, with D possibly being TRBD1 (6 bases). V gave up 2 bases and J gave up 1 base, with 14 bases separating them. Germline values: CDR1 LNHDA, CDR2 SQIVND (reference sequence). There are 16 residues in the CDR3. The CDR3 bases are TGTGCCAGTAGTATAAGTCGGGGGGCTGGGAACACTGAAGCTTTCTTT. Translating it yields CASSISRGAGNTEAFF.

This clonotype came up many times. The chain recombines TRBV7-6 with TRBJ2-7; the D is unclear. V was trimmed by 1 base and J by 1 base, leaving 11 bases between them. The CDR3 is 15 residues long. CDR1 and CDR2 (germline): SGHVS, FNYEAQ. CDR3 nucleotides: TGTGCCAGCAGCTTAGACGACGGATTATCCTACGAGCAGTACTTC. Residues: CASSLDDGLSYEQYF.

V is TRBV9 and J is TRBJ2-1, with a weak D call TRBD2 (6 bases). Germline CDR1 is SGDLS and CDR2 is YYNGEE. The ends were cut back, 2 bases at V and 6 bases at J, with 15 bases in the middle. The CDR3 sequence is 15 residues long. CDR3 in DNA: TGTGCCAGCAGCGTTGAGGGACTCGACCTCAATGAGCAGTTCTTC. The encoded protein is CASSVEGLDLNEQFF.

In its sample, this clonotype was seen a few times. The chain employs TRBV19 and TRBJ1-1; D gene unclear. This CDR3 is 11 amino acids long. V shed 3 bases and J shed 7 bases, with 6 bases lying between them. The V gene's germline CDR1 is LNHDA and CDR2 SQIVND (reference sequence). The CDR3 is CASSMSGEAFF. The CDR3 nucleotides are TGTGCCAGTAGTATGAGCGGTGAAGCTTTCTTT.